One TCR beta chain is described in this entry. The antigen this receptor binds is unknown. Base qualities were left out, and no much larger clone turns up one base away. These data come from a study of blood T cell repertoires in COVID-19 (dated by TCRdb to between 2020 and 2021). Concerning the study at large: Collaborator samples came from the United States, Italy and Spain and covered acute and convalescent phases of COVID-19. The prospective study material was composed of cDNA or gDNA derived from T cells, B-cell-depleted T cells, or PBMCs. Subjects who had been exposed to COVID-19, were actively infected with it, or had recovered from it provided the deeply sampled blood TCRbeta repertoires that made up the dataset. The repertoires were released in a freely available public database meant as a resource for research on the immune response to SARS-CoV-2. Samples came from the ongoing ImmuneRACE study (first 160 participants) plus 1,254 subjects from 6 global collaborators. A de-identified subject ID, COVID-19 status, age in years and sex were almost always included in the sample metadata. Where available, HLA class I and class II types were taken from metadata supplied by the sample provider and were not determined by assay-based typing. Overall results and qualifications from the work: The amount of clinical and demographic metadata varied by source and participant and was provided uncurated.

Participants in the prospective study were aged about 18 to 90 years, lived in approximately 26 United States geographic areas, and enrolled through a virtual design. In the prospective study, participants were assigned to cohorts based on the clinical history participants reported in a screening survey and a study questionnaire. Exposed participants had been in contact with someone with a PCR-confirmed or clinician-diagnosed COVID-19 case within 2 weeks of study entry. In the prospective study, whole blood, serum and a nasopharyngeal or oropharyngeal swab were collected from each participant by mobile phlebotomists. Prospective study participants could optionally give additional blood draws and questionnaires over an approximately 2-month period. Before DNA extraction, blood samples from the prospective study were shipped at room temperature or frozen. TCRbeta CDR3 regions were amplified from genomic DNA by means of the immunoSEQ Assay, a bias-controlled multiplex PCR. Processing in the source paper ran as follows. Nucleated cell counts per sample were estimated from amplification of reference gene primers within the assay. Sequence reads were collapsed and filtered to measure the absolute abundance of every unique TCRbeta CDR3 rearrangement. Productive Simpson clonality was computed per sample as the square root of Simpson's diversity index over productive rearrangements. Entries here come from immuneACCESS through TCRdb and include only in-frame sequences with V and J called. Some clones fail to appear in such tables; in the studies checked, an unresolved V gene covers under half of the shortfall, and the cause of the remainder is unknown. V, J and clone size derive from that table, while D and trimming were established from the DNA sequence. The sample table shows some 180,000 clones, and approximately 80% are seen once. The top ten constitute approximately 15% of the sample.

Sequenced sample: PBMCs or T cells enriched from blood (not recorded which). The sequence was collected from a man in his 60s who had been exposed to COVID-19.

Here the CDR3 is given as CASSVGLAGTYEQYF. Here is the DNA: TGTGCCAGCAGCGTTGGACTAGCCGGAACCTACGAGCAGTACTTC. The chain is encoded by TRBV6-2 or TRBV6-3 joined to TRBJ2-7, with 8 bases aligning to TRBD2. The CDR3, cysteine through phenylalanine, is 15 amino acids long. Only CDR3 DNA is held: 45 bases, read in frame from base 1. Taken from the germline V gene, the CDR1 and CDR2 loops are MNHEY and SVGEGT. V is trimmed back by 6 bases and J by 2 bases, and the junction contains 9 bases that no gene match accounts for.